This passage covers 22 T cell receptor beta chains from one sample sequenced in a study of tumor-infiltrating lymphocytes in primary liver carcinoma. Production of TCR beta cDNA used around 0.45 ug total RNA together with a constant-region primer. Each TCR beta library was derived from three nested multiplex PCR rounds that employed slightly modified ARM-PCR. Rounds one and two of PCR, each of roughly 10 cycles, were primed with TRBV1-TRBV30 forward primers and a C-beta reverse primer. TCRdb processed the multiplex PCR reads anew with MiXCR; each CDR3 protein has one entry. Of approximately 110,000 distinct CDR3 sequences listed, approximately 64% are singletons. The study co-extracted DNA and RNA from roughly 20-30 mg of unsorted bulk tissue. The material sequenced was liver tumor tissue from sampling region 3. Documented subset: tumor region T3, left-lateral pole. The receptors shown here come from a woman aged 60-75 years with primary liver carcinoma and hepatitis B virus infection.

A remark on this clonotype: A read error may produce the germline difference seen at one junction end. The chain couples TRBV11-2 to TRBJ1-5; TRBD1 might be the D (6 bases). CDR3 length: 15 amino acids. Germline CDR1 SGHAT, CDR2 FQNNGV. CDR3 bases: TGCGCCAGCAGCCCCGGGGGGCGCGAGAATCAGCCCCAGCATTTT. Translation: CASSPGGRENQPQHF.

The gene calls are TRBV15 and TRBJ2-5; 9 nucleotides agree with TRBD1. The CDR3 is made up of 18 amino acids. The germline V gene encodes CDR1 LNHNV and CDR2 YYDKDF (reference sequence). V was pared by 2 bases and J by 4 bases, with 14 bases of the junction left unmatched. In DNA, the CDR3 is TGTGCCACCAGCAGACTTACAGGGGGCGTCAAAATGGGAGAGACCCAGTACTTC. Translating gives CATSRLTGGVKMGETQYF.

On this clonotype: The junction departs from germline at one end; a sequencing error may be responsible. The V and J genes are TRBV11-2 and TRBJ2-5, with D possibly being TRBD2 (6 bases). CDR1 SGHAT and CDR2 FQNNGV come from the germline V gene. The CDR3 has 13 amino acids. The CDR3 DNA is TGTGCCAGCGGCTTAGAATCCAAGGGGACTCAGCACTTC. This gives the protein CASGLESKGTQHF.

The CDR3 is CASSSTTGSSYNEQFF. CDR3 bases: TGTGCCAGCAGCTCCACTACAGGGAGCTCCTACAATGAGCAGTTCTTC. This rearrangement joins TRBV7-3 to TRBJ2-1, with D possibly TRBD1 on 6 matching bases. The CDR3 loop spans 16 amino acids. Trimming pared 4 bases from V and 0 bases from J, leaving 13 bases between. CDR1 and CDR2 (germline): SGHTA, FQGTGA.

J is TRBJ2-2 and V is TRBV11-3; D uncertain. This CDR3 has 14 residues. The V gene's germline CDR1 is SGHNT and CDR2 YENEEA. The V gene lost 5 bases and the J gene lost 4 bases, with 11 bases spanning the gap. CDR3 DNA: TGTGCCAGCAGCCCCTTAAGGAGCACCGGGGAGCTGTTTTTT. Its protein product is CASSPLRSTGELFF. Supplemented by reference TRBV11-3 and TRBJ2-2, the full variable domain reads EAGVVQSPRYKIIEKKQPVAFWCNPISGHNTLYWYLQNLGQGPELLIRYENEEAVDDSQLPKDRFSAERLKGVDSTLKIQPAELGDSAVYLCASSPLRSTGELFFGEGSRLTVL.

In its sample, this clonotype was seen once. A read error may explain this, as a much larger clone is one base away. V gene TRBV6-6 combines with J gene TRBJ1-1, with TRBD1 as a possible D gene (5 bases). CDR1 and CDR2 (germline): MNHNY, SVGAGI (reference sequence). Between the trimmed V and J ends, which lost 2 bases and 7 bases, there was a span of 20 bases. The CDR3 runs to 16 residues. The CDR3 nucleotides read TGTGCCAGCAGTTACCCTAACGGGGGGATAAGCATTGAAGCTTTCTTT. Encoded protein: CASSYPNGGISIEAFF.

V gene TRBV11-2 combines with J gene TRBJ2-3; D is perhaps TRBD1 or TRBD2 (5 bases each). CDR1 is SGHAT, CDR2 FQNNGV, per germline. CDR3 length equals 14 residues. The CDR3 bases are TGTGTCAACAGCACGGGGCTTCCCACAGATACGCAGTATTTT. Translating it yields CVNSTGLPTDTQYF.

In this sample, this clonotype turned up many times. V gene TRBV5-6 combines with J gene TRBJ2-1, with TRBD2 matching 8 bases. CDR3 length: 15 amino acids. V lost 0 bases, J lost 2 bases, and 1 base stayed unmatched. Germline CDR1 and CDR2: SGHDT and YYEEEE. The CDR3 region is CASSLAGGAYNEQFF. The CDR3 bases are TGTGCCAGCAGCTTGGCGGGAGGGGCCTACAATGAGCAGTTCTTC.

Points on this clonotype: The germline gene is not matched at one end of the junction; a read error may be the cause. In nucleotides, the CDR3 is TGCAGCATTGAGGTGGCTGGGGCCAACGTCCTGACCTTC. It translates to CSIEVAGANVLTF. This chain connects TRBV29-1 to TRBJ2-6, with a tentative D call TRBD1 (5 bases). CDR3 length: 13 residues. Per germline, CDR1 SQVTM and CDR2 ANQGSEA.

This clonotype was detected ten times or more. The chain carries TRBV5-4 and TRBJ2-1; 12 positions agree with TRBD2. This CDR3 comprises 15 residues. CDR1 and CDR2 from the germline V gene are SGHNT and YYREEE (reference sequence). V lost 3 bases and J lost 9; bases outside the gene matches: 7. CDR3 nucleotides: TGTGCCAGCAGCTCACGGACTAGCGGGGCGGGTGAGCAGTTCTTC. Its translation is CASSSRTSGAGEQFF.

The rearrangement links TRBV28 to TRBJ2-1, with a weak D call TRBD2 (5 bases). This CDR3 spans 14 amino acids. V lost 5 bases, J lost 7 bases, and 15 bases lay in between. CDR1 is MDHEN, CDR2 SYDVKM, per germline. The DNA for the CDR3 is TGTGCCAGCAGTCTAGGAGGCCTTCGTAATGAGCAGTTCTTC. As protein: CASSLGGLRNEQFF. The full variable domain, rest sourced from reference TRBV28 and TRBJ2-1, is DVKVTQSSRYLVKRTGEKVFLECVQDMDHENMFWYRQDPGLGLRLIYFSYDVKMKEKGDIPEGYSVSREKKERFSLILESASTNQTSMYLCASSLGGLRNEQFFGPGTRLTVL.

As to this clonotype: Germline and junction disagree at one end, which may indicate a read error. The chain is built from TRBV29-1 and TRBJ2-1; D ambiguous. The germline V gene encodes CDR1 SQVTM and CDR2 ANQGSEA. This CDR3 spans 11 amino acids. This CDR3 reads CSVETHNEQFF. The CDR3 region has the DNA TGCAGTGTTGAGACCCACAATGAGCAGTTCTTC.

Of note for this clonotype: The germline gene is not matched at one end of the junction; a read error may be the cause. This chain connects TRBV11-2 to TRBJ2-7; 11 bases match TRBD2. CDR1 is SGHAT and CDR2 is FQNNGV in the germline V gene. The CDR3 is made up of 15 amino acids. CDR3 in DNA: TGTGCCAGTAGCTTAGATCCTAGCGGGAGGAACGAGCATTACTTC. This sequence encodes CASSLDPSGRNEHYF. The full variable domain, completed using reference TRBV11-2 and TRBJ2-7, is EAGVAQSPRYKIIEKRQSVAFWCNPISGHATLYWYQQILGQGPKLLIQFQNNGVVDDSQLPKDRFSAERLKGVDSTLKIQPAKLEDSAVYLCASSLDPSGRNEHYFGPGTRLTVT.

The genes are TRBV18 and TRBJ2-5, with a possible D match to TRBD2 (6 bases). V lost 2 bases to trimming and J lost 4 bases, with 17 bases between them. This CDR3 has 16 residues. The germline gives CDR1 KGHSH, CDR2 LQKENI. The DNA for the CDR3 is TGTGCCAGCTCACCAGAATCTCGGGAGCCCGGAGAGACCCAGTACTTC. Translated, it gives CASSPESREPGETQYF.

The V gene is TRBV29-1, the J gene TRBJ2-7; D is possibly TRBD1 or TRBD2 (5 bases each). This CDR3 contains 15 residues. The germline V gene encodes CDR1 SQVTM and CDR2 ANQGSEA. The V and J ends lost 7 bases and 13 bases respectively, with 32 bases between them. The CDR3 region has the DNA TGCAGCGCCACAACTGATGGGACCGCGATCGGCGGGCAATACTTC. This sequence encodes CSATTDGTAIGGQYF.

As regards this clonotype: The CDR3 does not end in the conserved phenylalanine or tryptophan, so this is likely a read error. V gene TRBV11-1 combines with J gene TRBJ1-1, with 7 positions matching TRBD1. CDR3 length: 14 residues. Germline lookup yields CDR1 SGHAT and CDR2 FQDESV (reference sequence). The CDR3 DNA is TGTGCCAACAGCCCGGACAGGCTGAACACTGAAGCTTTCTTA. Residues: CANSPDRLNTEAFL.

This clonotype was counted ten times or more. V and J are TRBV5-5 and TRBJ2-5; the match to TRBD2 covers 7 bases. CDR3 size: 18 residues. The V gene's germline CDR1 is SGHKS and CDR2 YYEKEE (reference sequence). Trimming at V came to 2 bases and at J to 2 bases, leaving 15 bases not matched to a gene. CDR3 region: CASSFRFHSSAGQETQYF. In DNA, the CDR3 is TGTGCCAGCAGCTTTCGTTTCCATTCCTCAGCGGGACAAGAGACCCAGTACTTC.

Concerning this clonotype itself: A much larger clone differs by one base, so this may be a read error. V gene TRBV12-3 or TRBV12-4 combines with J gene TRBJ1-5; no definite D call. The ends were cut back, 8 bases at V and 0 bases at J, with 11 bases in the middle. The CDR3 is 14 residues long. CDR3 region: CASSMRPSNQPQHF. CDR3 nucleotides: TGTGCCAGCTCCATGCGGCCTAGCAATCAGCCCCAGCATTTT.

A note on this clonotype: A much larger clone differs by one base, so this may be a read error. The rearrangement joins TRBV6-2 or TRBV6-3 to TRBJ2-2, with 7 positions matching TRBD1. There are 15 residues in the CDR3. The germline V gene encodes CDR1 MNHEY and CDR2 SVGEGT. The CDR3 coding sequence is TGTGCCAGCAGCCGACAGGGTCCAGGGACCGGGAAGCTGTTTTTT. Translated, it gives CASSRQGPGTGKLFF.

This clonotype occurred once. This likely comes from a read error, as the CDR3 has no conserved phenylalanine or tryptophan at its end. This sequence joins TRBV12-3 or TRBV12-4 and TRBJ1-2; D not resolved. Trimming took off 4 bases at V and 7 bases at J, with 16 bases between the two ends. The CDR3 spans 14 residues. CDR3 amino acids: CASSSLTRFLGYTS. The CDR3 nucleotides read TGTGCCAGCAGTTCGCTGACACGGTTCCTTGGCTACACCTCC.

For this clonotype: This clone may be a read error of a much larger clone one base away. The V and J genes are TRBV7-8 and TRBJ2-7, with a weak D call TRBD2 (5 bases). Germline V gives CDR1 SGHVS, CDR2 FQNEAQ. The CDR3 spans 15 residues. V gave up 5 bases and J gave up 4 bases, with 18 bases separating them. CDR3 DNA sequence: TGTGCCAGCAGCCCAGGTTTTAGCGTGACATACGAGCAGTACTTC. It specifies CASSPGFSVTYEQYF.

Details on this clonotype: At one boundary the junction diverges from the germline segment, which might be a read error. V gene TRBV29-1 combines with J gene TRBJ2-2, with a tentative D call TRBD2 (5 bases). The CDR3 spans 14 residues. Germline CDR1 is SQVTM and CDR2 is ANQGSEA. CDR3 in amino acids: CSVVVSLNTGELLF. The CDR3 DNA follows: TGCAGCGTTGTTGTTAGCCTGAACACCGGGGAGCTGCTTTTT.